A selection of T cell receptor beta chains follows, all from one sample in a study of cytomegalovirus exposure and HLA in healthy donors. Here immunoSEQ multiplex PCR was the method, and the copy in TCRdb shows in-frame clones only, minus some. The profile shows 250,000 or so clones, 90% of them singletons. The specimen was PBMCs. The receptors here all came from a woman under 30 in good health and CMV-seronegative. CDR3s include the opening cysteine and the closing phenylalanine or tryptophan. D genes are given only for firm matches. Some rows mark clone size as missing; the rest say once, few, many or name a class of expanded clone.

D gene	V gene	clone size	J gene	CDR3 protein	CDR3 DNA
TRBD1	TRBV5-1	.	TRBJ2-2	CASKWKDRGDTGELFF	TGCGCCAGCAAATGGAAGGACAGGGGAGACACCGGGGAGCTGTTTTTT
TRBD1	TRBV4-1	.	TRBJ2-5	CASSQDVQGAEAETQYF	TGCGCCAGCAGCCAAGATGTGCAGGGGGCAGAGGCAGAGACCCAGTACTTC
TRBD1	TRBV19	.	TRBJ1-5	CASGPDTDRADLDQPQHF	TGTGCCAGTGGCCCTGACACAGACAGGGCCGACTTAGATCAGCCCCAGCATTTT
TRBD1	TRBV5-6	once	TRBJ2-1	CASSAPRDRRGDEQFF	TGTGCCAGCAGCGCGCCCCGGGACAGGAGGGGGGATGAGCAGTTCTTC
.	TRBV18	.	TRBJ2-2	CASSPLEGNTGELFF	TGTGCCAGCTCACCATTGGAGGGGAACACCGGGGAGCTGTTTTTT
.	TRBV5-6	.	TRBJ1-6	CASSLFGGFNSPLHF	TGTGCCAGCAGCTTATTCGGGGGGTTCAATTCACCCCTCCACTTT
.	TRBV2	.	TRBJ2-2	CASSEEFLTGELFF	TGTGCCAGCAGTGAAGAATTCCTCACCGGGGAGCTGTTTTTT
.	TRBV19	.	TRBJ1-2	CASGAGGPWDGYTF	TGTGCCAGCGGTGCGGGGGGGCCTTGGGATGGCTACACCTTC
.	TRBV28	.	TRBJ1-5	CASSFQGMGQPQHF	TGTGCCAGCAGTTTTCAGGGGATGGGTCAGCCCCAGCATTTT
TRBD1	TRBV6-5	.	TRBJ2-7	CASSYRDRAHEQYF	TGTGCCAGCAGTTATAGGGACAGGGCACACGAGCAGTACTTC
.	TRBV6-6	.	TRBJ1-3	CASSATSSGNTIYF	TGTGCCAGCAGTGCTACGAGCTCTGGAAACACCATATATTTT
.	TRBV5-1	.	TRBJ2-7	CASSMQYEQYF	TGCGCCAGCAGCATGCAGTACGAGCAGTACTTC
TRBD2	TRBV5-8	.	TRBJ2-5	CASSRGTSGGLETQYF	TGTGCCAGCAGCCGGGGGACCAGCGGGGGTTTGGAGACCCAGTACTTC
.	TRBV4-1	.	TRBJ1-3	CASTLAIRAGNTIYF	TGCGCCAGCACCCTCGCCATACGGGCTGGAAACACCATATATTTT
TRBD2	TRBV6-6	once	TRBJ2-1	CASTERGGNEQFF	TGTGCCAGCACCGAGCGGGGGGGCAATGAGCAGTTCTTC
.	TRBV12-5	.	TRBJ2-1	CASGLVGLGGEQFF	TGTGCTAGTGGTTTGGTAGGACTAGGGGGTGAGCAGTTCTTC
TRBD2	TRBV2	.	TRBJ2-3	CASRSGLAGGRDTQYF	TGTGCCAGCAGGAGCGGACTAGCGGGGGGGCGGGATACGCAGTATTTT
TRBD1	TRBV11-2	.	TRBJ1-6	CASSLGGTGPFNSPLHF	TGTGCCAGCAGCTTGGGGGGGACAGGGCCCTTTAATTCACCCCTCCACTTT
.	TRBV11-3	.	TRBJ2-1	CASSLFGGEQFF	TGTGCCAGCAGCTTATTTGGAGGTGAGCAGTTCTTC
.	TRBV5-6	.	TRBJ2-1	CASSLASTGSYNEQFF	TGTGCCAGCAGCTTGGCCTCGACAGGTAGTTACAATGAGCAGTTCTTC
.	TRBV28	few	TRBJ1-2	CATSAGVTSPTF	TGTGCCACCTCGGCGGGCGTTACCTCCCCCACCTTC
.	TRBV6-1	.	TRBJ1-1	CASSDPPEIEAFF	TGTGCCAGCAGTGATCCCCCAGAAATTGAAGCTTTCTTT
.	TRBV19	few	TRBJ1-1	CASSDSDWETEAFF	TGTGCCAGTAGTGACTCCGACTGGGAGACTGAAGCTTTCTTT
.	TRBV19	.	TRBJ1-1	CASSDGTKYEAFF	TGTGCCAGTAGTGACGGGACAAAATATGAAGCTTTCTTT
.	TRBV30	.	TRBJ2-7	CAWSKGTPAPYEQYF	TGTGCCTGGAGTAAAGGGACTCCTGCCCCCTACGAGCAGTACTTC
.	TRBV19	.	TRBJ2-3	CASSLGGGSDTQYF	TGTGCCAGCTCCCTAGGGGGGGGATCAGATACGCAGTATTTT
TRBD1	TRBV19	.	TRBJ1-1	CASSITGAPNTEAFF	TGTGCCAGCTCAATCACAGGGGCACCGAACACTGAAGCTTTCTTT
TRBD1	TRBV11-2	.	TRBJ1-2	CASSSGQGTGYGYTF	TGTGCCAGCAGCTCGGGACAGGGAACGGGCTATGGCTACACCTTC
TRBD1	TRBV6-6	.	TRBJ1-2	CASSRQGAYGYTF	TGTGCCAGCAGCCGACAGGGGGCCTATGGCTACACCTTC
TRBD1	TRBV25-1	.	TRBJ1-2	CASSGIPGRGTGDSYTF	TGTGCCAGCAGTGGCATCCCGGGTCGGGGGACAGGGGATAGCTACACCTTC
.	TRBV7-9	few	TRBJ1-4	CASSGTREKLFF	TGTGCCAGCAGCGGGACTCGCGAAAAACTGTTTTTT
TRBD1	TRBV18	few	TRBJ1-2	CASSPQGQGDYGYTF	TGTGCCAGCTCACCGCAGGGACAGGGCGACTATGGCTACACCTTC
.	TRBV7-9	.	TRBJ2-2	CASGKPGRGDTGELFF	TGTGCCAGCGGGAAGCCGGGCAGGGGGGACACCGGGGAGCTGTTTTTT
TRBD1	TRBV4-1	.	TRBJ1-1	CASSQGDRGRGTEAFF	TGCGCCAGCAGCCAAGGGGACAGGGGGCGGGGGACTGAAGCTTTCTTT
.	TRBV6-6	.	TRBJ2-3	CASSYSQGADTQYF	TGTGCCAGCAGTTACTCCCAGGGCGCAGATACGCAGTATTTT
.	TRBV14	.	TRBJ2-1	CASSQLGRGTTYNEQFF	TGTGCCAGCAGCCAACTCGGGCGGGGGACAACCTACAATGAGCAGTTCTTC